Given below is one T cell receptor (beta chain) in context. Antigen: not known. Germline-derived CDR1 and CDR2 are SGHTA and FQGNSA. This CDR3 region has 14 residues. Trimming took off 5 bases at V and 4 bases at J, with 14 bases between the two ends. The source of the sample is a study of CD8 T cells in ankylosing spondylitis. Findings and caveats of the study: Blood of patients with ankylosing spondylitis appeared to be characterized by a TCR beta motif of several highly homologous variants. Relatively scarce in peripheral blood, disease-linked clones were CD8+. Earlier literature documents some of the motif variants in reactive arthritis synovial fluid and blood. The authors reported significant enrichment of disease-linked clones in matched ankylosing spondylitis synovial fluid.

Construction of TCR beta libraries was performed using quantitative 5'-RACE with molecular barcodes. TCRdb reprocessed the 5' RACE reads with MiXCR, giving one entry per CDR3 protein. In the table there are about 540,000 distinct CDR3 sequences, roughly 13% of which are singletons. V usage is TRBV7-2 and J usage is TRBJ2-5; D remains ambiguous. This TCR was sampled from a male donor with ankylosing spondylitis. The material sequenced was blood, either unsorted or a sorted T cell fraction (not recorded which). As DNA, the CDR3 is TGTGCCAGCAGCCAATCAAGTTGGCGAGAGACCCAGTACTTC. Amino acids: CASSQSSWRETQYF. The whole variable domain, filled in from reference TRBV7-2 and TRBJ2-5, reads GAGVSQSPSNKVTEKGKDVELRCDPISGHTALYWYRQSLGQGLEFLIYFQGNSAPDKSGLPSDRFSAERTGGSVSTLTIQRTQQEDSAVYLCASSQSSWRETQYFGPGTRLLVL.